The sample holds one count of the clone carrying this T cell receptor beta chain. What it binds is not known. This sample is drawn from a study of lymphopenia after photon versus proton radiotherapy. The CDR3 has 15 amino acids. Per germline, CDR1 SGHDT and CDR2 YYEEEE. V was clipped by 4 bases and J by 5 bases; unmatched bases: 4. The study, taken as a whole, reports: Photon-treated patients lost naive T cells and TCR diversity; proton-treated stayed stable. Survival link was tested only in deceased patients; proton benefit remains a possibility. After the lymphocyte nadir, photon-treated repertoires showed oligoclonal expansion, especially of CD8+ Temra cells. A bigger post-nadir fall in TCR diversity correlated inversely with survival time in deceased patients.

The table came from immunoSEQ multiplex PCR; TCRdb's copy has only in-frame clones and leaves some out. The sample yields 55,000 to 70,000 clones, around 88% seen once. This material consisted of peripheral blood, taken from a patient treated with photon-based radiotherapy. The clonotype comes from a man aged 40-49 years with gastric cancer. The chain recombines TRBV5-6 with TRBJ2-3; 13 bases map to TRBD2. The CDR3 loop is CASSQGLAGEDTQYF. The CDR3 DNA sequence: TGTGCCAGCAGCCAAGGACTAGCGGGGGAAGATACGCAGTATTTT.